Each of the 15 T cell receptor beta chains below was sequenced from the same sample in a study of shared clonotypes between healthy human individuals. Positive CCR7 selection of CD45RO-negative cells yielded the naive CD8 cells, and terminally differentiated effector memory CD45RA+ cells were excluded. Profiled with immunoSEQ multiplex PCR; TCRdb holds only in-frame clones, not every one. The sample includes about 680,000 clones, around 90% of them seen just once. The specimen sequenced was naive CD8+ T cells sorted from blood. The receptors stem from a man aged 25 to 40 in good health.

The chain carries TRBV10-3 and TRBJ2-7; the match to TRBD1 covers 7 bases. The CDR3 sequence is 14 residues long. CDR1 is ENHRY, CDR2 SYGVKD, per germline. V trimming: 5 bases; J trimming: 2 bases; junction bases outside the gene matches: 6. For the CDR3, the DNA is TGTGCCATCAGTACACAGGGGACGACCTACGAGCAGTACTTC. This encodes CAISTQGTTYEQYF.

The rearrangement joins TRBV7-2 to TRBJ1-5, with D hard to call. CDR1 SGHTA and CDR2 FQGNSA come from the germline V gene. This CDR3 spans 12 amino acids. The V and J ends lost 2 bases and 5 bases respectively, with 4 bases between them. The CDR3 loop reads CASSLLDQPQHF. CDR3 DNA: TGTGCCAGCAGCTTATTGGATCAGCCCCAGCATTTT.

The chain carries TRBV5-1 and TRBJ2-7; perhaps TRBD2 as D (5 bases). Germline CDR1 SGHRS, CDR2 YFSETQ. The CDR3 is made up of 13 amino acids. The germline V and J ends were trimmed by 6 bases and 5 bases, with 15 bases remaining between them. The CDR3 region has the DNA TGCGCCAGCACAGGACTGGATTCCAACGAGCAGTACTTC. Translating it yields CASTGLDSNEQYF.

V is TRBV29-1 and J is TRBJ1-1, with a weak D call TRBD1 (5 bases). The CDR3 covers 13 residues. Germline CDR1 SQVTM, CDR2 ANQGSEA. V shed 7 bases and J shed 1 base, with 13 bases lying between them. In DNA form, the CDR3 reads TGCAGCGCTGCCGGGACCGAGAACACTGAAGCTTTCTTT. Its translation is CSAAGTENTEAFF.

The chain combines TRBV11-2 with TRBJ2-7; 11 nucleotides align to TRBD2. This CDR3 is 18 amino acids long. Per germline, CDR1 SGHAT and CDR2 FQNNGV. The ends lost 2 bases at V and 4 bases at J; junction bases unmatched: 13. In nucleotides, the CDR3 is TGTGCCAGCAGCTTAAGCCTAGCGGGAGGAAGGGGGGATTACGAGCAGTACTTC. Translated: CASSLSLAGGRGDYEQYF.

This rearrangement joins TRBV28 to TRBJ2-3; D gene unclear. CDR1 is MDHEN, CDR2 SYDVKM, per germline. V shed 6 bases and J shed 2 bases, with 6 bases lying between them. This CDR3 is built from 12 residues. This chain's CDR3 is CASSPTTDTQYF. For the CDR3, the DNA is TGTGCCAGCAGCCCGACCACAGATACGCAGTATTTT. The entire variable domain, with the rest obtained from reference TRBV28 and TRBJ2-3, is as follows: DVKVTQSSRYLVKRTGEKVFLECVQDMDHENMFWYRQDPGLGLRLIYFSYDVKMKEKGDIPEGYSVSREKKERFSLILESASTNQTSMYLCASSPTTDTQYFGPGTRLTVL.

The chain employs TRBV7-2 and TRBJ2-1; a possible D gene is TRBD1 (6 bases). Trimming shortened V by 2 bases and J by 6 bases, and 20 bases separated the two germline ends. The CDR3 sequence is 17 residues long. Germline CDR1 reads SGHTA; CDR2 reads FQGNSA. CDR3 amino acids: CASSLNRALTATNEQFF. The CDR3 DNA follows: TGTGCCAGCAGCTTAAACAGGGCCCTAACCGCGACCAATGAGCAGTTCTTC.

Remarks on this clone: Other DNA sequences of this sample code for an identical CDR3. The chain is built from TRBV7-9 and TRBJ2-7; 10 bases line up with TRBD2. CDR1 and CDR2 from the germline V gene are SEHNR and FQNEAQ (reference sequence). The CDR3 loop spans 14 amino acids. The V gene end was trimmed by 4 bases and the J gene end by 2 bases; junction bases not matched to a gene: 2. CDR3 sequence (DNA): TGTGCCAGCAGCTCAGGACTAGCGGCCTACGAGCAGTACTTC. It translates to CASSSGLAAYEQYF.

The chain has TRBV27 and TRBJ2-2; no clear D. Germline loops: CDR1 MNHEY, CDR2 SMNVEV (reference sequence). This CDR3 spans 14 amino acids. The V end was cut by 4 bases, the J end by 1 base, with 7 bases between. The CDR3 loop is CASSSAGNTGELFF. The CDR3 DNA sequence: TGTGCCAGCAGTTCGGCCGGGAACACCGGGGAGCTGTTTTTT.

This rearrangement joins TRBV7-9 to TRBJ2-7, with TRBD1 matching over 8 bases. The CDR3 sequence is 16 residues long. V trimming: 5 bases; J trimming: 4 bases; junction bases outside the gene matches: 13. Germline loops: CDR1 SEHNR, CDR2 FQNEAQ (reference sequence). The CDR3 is CASSPGTGLDPYEQYF. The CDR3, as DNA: TGTGCCAGCAGCCCAGGGACAGGCCTAGACCCATACGAGCAGTACTTC.

The CDR3 sequence is CASSLRDGTGELFF. CDR3 in DNA: TGTGCCAGCAGCTTGCGGGACGGAACCGGGGAGCTGTTTTTT. The chain has TRBV7-9 and TRBJ2-2, with D perhaps matching TRBD2 (6 bases). The germline gives CDR1 SEHNR, CDR2 FQNEAQ (reference sequence). The CDR3 is 14 amino acids. V was cut by 3 bases and J by 5 bases, with 10 bases left in between.

The CDR3 is CASSPRSENEKLFF. The DNA for the CDR3 is TGTGCCAGCAGTCCGCGTAGCGAAAATGAAAAACTGTTTTTT. The V gene is TRBV27, the J gene TRBJ1-4; D gene ambiguous. The germline V gene has CDR1 MNHEY and CDR2 SMNVEV (reference sequence). The ends were cut back, 5 bases at V and 5 bases at J, with 12 bases in the middle. The CDR3 spans 14 residues.

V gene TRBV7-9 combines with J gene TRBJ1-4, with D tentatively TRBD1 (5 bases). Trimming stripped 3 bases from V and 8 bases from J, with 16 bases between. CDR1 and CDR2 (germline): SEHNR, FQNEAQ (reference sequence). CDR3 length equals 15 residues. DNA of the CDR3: TGTGCCAGCAGCTTTCGCCGGGGCGATGACGAAAAACTGTTTTTT. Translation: CASSFRRGDDEKLFF.

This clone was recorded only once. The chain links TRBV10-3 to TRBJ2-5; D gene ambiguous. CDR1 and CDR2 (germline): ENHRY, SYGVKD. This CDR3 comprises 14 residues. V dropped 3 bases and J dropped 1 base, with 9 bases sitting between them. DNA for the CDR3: TGTGCCATCAGTGAAAGGGCCGTCCAAGAGACCCAGTACTTC. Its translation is CAISERAVQETQYF.

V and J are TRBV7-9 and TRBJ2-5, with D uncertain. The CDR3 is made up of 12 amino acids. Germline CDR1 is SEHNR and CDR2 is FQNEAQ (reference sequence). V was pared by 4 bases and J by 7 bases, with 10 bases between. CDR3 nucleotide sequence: TGTGCCAGCAGCTCCAGTTGGGGGACCCAGTACTTC. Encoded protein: CASSSSWGTQYF.